Detailed here is one T cell receptor (beta chain). Its antigen remains unknown. The record originates from a study of tumor-infiltrating lymphocytes in primary liver carcinoma. Germline assignment: CDR1 MDHEN and CDR2 SYDVKM. The CDR3 is made up of 13 amino acids. The V and J ends lost 2 bases and 0 bases respectively, with 2 bases between them. DNA and RNA were both co-extracted from about 20-30 mg of bulk tissue that had not been sorted. The researchers produced TCR beta cDNA from 500 to 550 ng total RNA with a constant-region primer. Libraries for TCR beta were built through three nested multiplex PCR rounds, which together made up a slightly modified ARM-PCR procedure. Primers for the first two PCR rounds were TRBV1-TRBV30 forward primers and a C-beta reverse primer (approximately 9 cycles per round). One entry per CDR3 protein, called by TCRdb with MiXCR from the multiplex PCR reads. The data hold about 120,000 distinct CDR3 sequences, with about two thirds observed a single time.

Whole-study findings and limits: The overlap of tumor-adjacent and tumor-blood pairs was smaller than that of tumor region pairs.

V gene TRBV28 combines with J gene TRBJ1-5; D is unclear. The receptor comes from a woman aged 60-75 years with primary liver carcinoma and hepatitis B virus infection. The sequenced sample was tumor-adjacent normal liver tissue. Here the CDR3 reads CASSLISNQPQHF. As DNA, the CDR3 is TGTGCCAGCAGTTTAATTAGCAATCAGCCCCAGCATTTT.